The next 4 T cell receptor beta chains were all read from a single sample in a study of blood T cell repertoires in COVID-19. Method: immunoSEQ multiplex PCR; TCRdb's copy keeps in-frame clones and lacks some. The sample includes around 280,000 clones, around nine tenths of them seen just once. Sequencing was done on a sample of peripheral blood. These receptor sequences come from a young woman with COVID-19, enrolled during active disease.

The chain employs TRBV27 and TRBJ1-2, with 7 positions matching TRBD1. CDR1 is MNHEY and CDR2 is SMNVEV in the germline V gene (reference sequence). Trimming at V came to 5 bases and at J to 8 bases, leaving 8 bases not matched to a gene. This CDR3 is built from 13 residues. CDR3 DNA: TGTGCCAGCAGTCACAGGGGTTTGGGAGGCTACACCTTC. Its protein is CASSHRGLGGYTF.

Written as DNA, the CDR3 is TGTGCCAGTAGTAATAACAGGGATTACGAGCAGTACTTC. Translating it yields CASSNNRDYEQYF. The genes are TRBV19 and TRBJ2-7, with D perhaps matching TRBD1 (6 bases). Germline-derived CDR1 and CDR2 are LNHDA and SQIVND (reference sequence). The CDR3 spans 13 residues. Trimming stripped 4 bases from V and 4 bases from J, with 11 bases between.

This clone has just one count. The CDR3 spells CASSYGSLEQYF. The CDR3 DNA reads TGTGCCAGCAGTTACGGCTCGCTCGAGCAGTACTTC. The rearrangement links TRBV6-5 to TRBJ2-7; D is uncertain. The germline V gene has CDR1 MNHEY and CDR2 SVGAGI. There are 12 residues in the CDR3. V was pared by 2 bases and J by 6 bases, with 8 bases between.

V gene TRBV19 combines with J gene TRBJ2-7; TRBD1 matches 9 bases. J lost 6 bases, V lost 5 bases, and 5 bases had no gene match. The germline gives CDR1 LNHDA, CDR2 SQIVND (reference sequence). CDR3 length equals 13 residues. In DNA, the CDR3 is TGTGCCAGTAGTTTCGGGACAGGGCGCGAGCAGTACTTC. It yields the protein CASSFGTGREQYF. The full variable domain, its missing parts supplied by reference TRBV19 and TRBJ2-7, is DGGITQSPKYLFRKEGQNVTLSCEQNLNHDAMYWYRQDPGQGLRLIYYSQIVNDFQKGDIAEGYSVSREKKESFPLTVTSAQKNPTAFYLCASSFGTGREQYFGPGTRLTVT.